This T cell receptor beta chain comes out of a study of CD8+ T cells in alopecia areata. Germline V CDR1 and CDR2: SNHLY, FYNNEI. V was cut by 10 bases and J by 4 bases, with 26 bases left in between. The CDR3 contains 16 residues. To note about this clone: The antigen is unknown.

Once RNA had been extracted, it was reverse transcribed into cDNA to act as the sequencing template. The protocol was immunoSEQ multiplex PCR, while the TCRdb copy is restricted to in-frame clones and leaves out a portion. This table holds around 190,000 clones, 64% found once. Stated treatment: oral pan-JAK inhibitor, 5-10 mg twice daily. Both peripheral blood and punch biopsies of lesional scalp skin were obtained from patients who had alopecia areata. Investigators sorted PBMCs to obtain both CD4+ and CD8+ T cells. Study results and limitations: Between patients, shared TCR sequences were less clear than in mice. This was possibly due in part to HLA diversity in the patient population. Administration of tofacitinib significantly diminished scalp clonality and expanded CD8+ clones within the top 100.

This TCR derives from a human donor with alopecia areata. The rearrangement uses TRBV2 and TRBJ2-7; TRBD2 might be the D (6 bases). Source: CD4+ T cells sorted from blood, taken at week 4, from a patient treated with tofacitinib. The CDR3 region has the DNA TGTGCCACCCGACCCCCGGGAGCTAGCAGTTATTACGAGCAGTACTTC. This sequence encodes CATRPPGASSYYEQYF.